These T cell receptor beta chains were read from a single sample in a study of CD8 T cells in Susac syndrome. TCRdb recomputed calls from the immunoSEQ multiplex PCR reads with MiXCR, one row per CDR3 protein. The sample includes 150,000 to 200,000 distinct CDR3 sequences, approximately 95% of them seen just once. The sequenced sample consisted of CD8+ T cells from PBMCs. Receptors originate from a human donor with multiple sclerosis. CDR3s include the opening cysteine and the closing phenylalanine or tryptophan. D genes are given only for firm matches. Expanded clones are given a class, and other clones once, few, many or no size at all.

D gene	V gene	clone size	J gene	CDR3 DNA	CDR3 protein
TRBD1	TRBV2	-	TRBJ2-7	TGTGCCAGCAGCGACTATGGACAGGACTACGAGCAGTACTTC	CASSDYGQDYEQYF
TRBD1	TRBV24-1	once	TRBJ2-1	TGTGCCACCGGGACAGACAATGAGCAGTTCTTC	CATGTDNEQFF
TRBD2	TRBV10-3	-	TRBJ2-1	TGTGCCATCAGTGGTCCGGGTCTAGCGGGATACAATGAGCAGTTCTTC	CAISGPGLAGYNEQFF
-	TRBV3-1	once	TRBJ2-1	TGTGCCAGCAGCCAATCGCCGGGGCGGGCGGAGGAGCAGTTCTTC	CASSQSPGRAEEQFF
-	TRBV9	-	TRBJ2-7	TGTGCCAGCAGCGCTTCAAAGACACATAACCCTTACGAGCAGTACTTC	CASSASKTHNPYEQYF
-	TRBV13	-	TRBJ1-1	TGTGCCAGCAGCTTAGACGGGAAGGGGACCACTGAAGCTTTCTTT	CASSLDGKGTTEAFF
-	TRBV7-9	once	TRBJ2-1	TGTGCCAGCAGCTTACGGGGAACGGTCTACAATGAGCAGTTCTTC	CASSLRGTVYNEQFF
TRBD2	TRBV3-1	-	TRBJ2-1	TGTGCCAGCAGCCTCTTATCGCCTAGCGGGAGGCCCCCCCTTGAGTTCTTC	CASSLLSPSGRPPLEFF
-	TRBV4-1	-	TRBJ1-2	TGCGCCAGCAGCCAAGAAACAGGGATCTCAGCCCAGGCCGGTGGCTACACCTTC	CASSQETGISAQAGGYTF
-	TRBV24-1	-	TRBJ2-2	TGTGCCACCAGTGATTGGACTACCGGGGAGCTGTTTTTT	CATSDWTTGELFF
-	TRBV11-2	-	TRBJ2-3	TGTGCCAGCAGCGTAACCCGACAGGCATTCACAGATACGCAGTATTTT	CASSVTRQAFTDTQYF
TRBD1	TRBV30	-	TRBJ2-7	TGTGCCTGGACTCTTTCCGGGACAGAAGCCTACGAGCAGTACTTC	CAWTLSGTEAYEQYF
-	TRBV12-3/TRBV12-4	once	TRBJ2-7	TGTGCCAGCAGTTTTGGCTTTGGCTACGAGCAGTACTTC	CASSFGFGYEQYF
-	TRBV20-1	-	TRBJ1-1	TGCAGTGCTCCACAAGGCACAGCGATAAACGAAGCTTTCTTT	CSAPQGTAINEAFF
-	TRBV28	-	TRBJ2-4	TGTGCCAGCAGCCAGACCGGGACAAGGCCCACACTAGCCAAAAACATTCAGTACTTC	CASSQTGTRPTLAKNIQYF
-	TRBV27	-	TRBJ1-5	TGTGCCAGCAGTTTGTCGATGACAAATAGCAATCAGCCCCAGCATTTT	CASSLSMTNSNQPQHF
-	TRBV12-3/TRBV12-4	-	TRBJ2-1	TGTGCCAGCAGTCCCTTGCTCAACGGGGAGCAGTTCTTC	CASSPLLNGEQFF
-	TRBV2	-	TRBJ1-6	TGTGCCAGCAGTGAATGGGGAGAACATAATTCACCCCTCCACTTT	CASSEWGEHNSPLHF
-	TRBV12-3/TRBV12-4	-	TRBJ1-2	TGTGCCAGCAGCCCCCAAGGTGGCTACACCTTC	CASSPQGGYTF
-	TRBV12-3/TRBV12-4	once	TRBJ1-2	TGTGCCAGCAACCCCCGGGGGGTCTACACCTTC	CASNPRGVYTF
-	TRBV7-3	few	TRBJ2-1	TGTGCCAGCAGCCCCGGAGGGACTGAGCAGTTCTTC	CASSPGGTEQFF
-	TRBV27	-	TRBJ1-2	TGTGCCAGCAGTACCAGATCCACGTTTGTGGAGGGCTACACCTTC	CASSTRSTFVEGYTF
-	TRBV12-3/TRBV12-4	-	TRBJ1-5	TGTGCCAGCAGTTTTTTTTTGGGGAATCAGCCCCAGCATTTT	CASSFFLGNQPQHF
-	TRBV20-1	-	TRBJ1-1	TGCAGTGCCCGGTCCACTGAAGCTTTCTTT	CSARSTEAFF
-	TRBV5-1	-	TRBJ2-7	TGCGCCAGCAGCACGGACAGTGCTCCCTACGAGCAGTACTTC	CASSTDSAPYEQYF
-	TRBV5-1	-	TRBJ1-2	TGCGCCAGCAGCTTGGAAAGGCACGGCTACACCTTC	CASSLERHGYTF
-	TRBV12-3/TRBV12-4	-	TRBJ2-5	TGTGCCAGCAGCCCCGATTCTTGGACCCAGTACTTC	CASSPDSWTQYF
TRBD2	TRBV12-3/TRBV12-4	-	TRBJ2-3	TGTGCCAGCACTACCCCTAGCGGGAGGAGCACAGATACGCAGTATTTT	CASTTPSGRSTDTQYF
TRBD1	TRBV29-1	-	TRBJ2-1	TGCAGCGTGCCCGATACAGGGGGCAATGAGCAGTTCTTC	CSVPDTGGNEQFF
TRBD2	TRBV27	-	TRBJ2-2	TGTGCCAGCAGCGAACTAGCGACACTGAACACCGGGGAGCTGTTTTTT	CASSELATLNTGELFF
TRBD1	TRBV28	-	TRBJ2-7	TGTGCCAGCAGTTCAGGACAGGGAAGAGTCTACGAGCAGTACTTC	CASSSGQGRVYEQYF
-	TRBV7-9	-	TRBJ2-7	TGTGCCAGCAGCCCCACCTCCTACGAGCAGTACTTC	CASSPTSYEQYF
-	TRBV29-1	-	TRBJ2-7	TGCAGCGTTGTAGACCGGAATCGACTCTACGAGCAGTACTTC	CSVVDRNRLYEQYF
-	TRBV12-3/TRBV12-4	-	TRBJ2-7	TGTGCCAGCAGTTTACCAGGGGGGTCCTCCGAGCAGTACTTC	CASSLPGGSSEQYF
-	TRBV29-1	-	TRBJ2-1	TGCAGCGTTGAAGCAAAGTTTCGAGCCCGAGCGACCAATGAGCAGTTCTTC	CSVEAKFRARATNEQFF
TRBD1	TRBV27	-	TRBJ2-7	TGTGCCAGCGTTGGAAGGGGACAGGGCTCCTACGAGCAGTACTTC	CASVGRGQGSYEQYF
-	TRBV29-1	-	TRBJ1-1	TGCAGCGTTGTGCCTCCCCGGGGGAACACTGAAGCTTTCTTT	CSVVPPRGNTEAFF